This record covers a single TCR beta chain. No antigen is known for it. Cultured CD4+ T cell DNA was sequenced using the Oncomine TCR Beta short-read assay. Cultures of CD4+ T cells served as the source for extracting genomic DNA. TCRdb ran MiXCR on the PCR reads and lists one entry per CDR3 protein. The table shows 9,000 to 15,000 distinct CDR3 sequences, with approximately 52% occurring only once. The treatment: roughly ten-day PBMC culture with coronavirus spike peptide pools or control peptides (ViraFEST assay). ViraFEST expanded antigen-specific T cells with peptide pools, then sequenced TCRs. This sample was included in a study of vaccination and CD4 T cells after COVID-19. Study in general: The cells in question were stimulated using overlapping spike peptides derived from SARS-CoV-2, HCoV-NL63, HCoV-OC43 and HCoV-229E.

This CDR3 has 13 residues. V lost 4 bases and J lost 7, with 11 bases in between. Germline V gene sequence: CDR1 KGHSH, CDR2 LQKENI. Sequencing input: CD4+ T cells from blood, cultured in vitro. This TCR was recovered from a human donor who had recovered from COVID-19. This chain links TRBV18 with TRBJ1-5; the D gene is possibly TRBD1 (6 bases). The CDR3 nucleotides are TGTGCCAGCTCACGACGAGGGGGACAGCCCCAGCATTTT. It specifies CASSRRGGQPQHF.